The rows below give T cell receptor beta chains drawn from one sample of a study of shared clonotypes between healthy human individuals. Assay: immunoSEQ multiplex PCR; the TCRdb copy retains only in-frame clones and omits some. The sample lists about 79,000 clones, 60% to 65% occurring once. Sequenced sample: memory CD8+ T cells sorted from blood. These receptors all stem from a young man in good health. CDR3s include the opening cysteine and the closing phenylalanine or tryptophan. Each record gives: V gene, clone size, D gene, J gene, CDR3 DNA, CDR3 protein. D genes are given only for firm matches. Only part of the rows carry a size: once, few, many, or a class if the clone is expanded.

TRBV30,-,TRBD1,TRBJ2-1,TGTGCCTGGAGTGGTTTCACCATGGACAGGGCCTACAATGAGCAGTTCTTC,CAWSGFTMDRAYNEQFF
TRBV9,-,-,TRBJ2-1,TGTGCCAGCAGTATGGAGGGGGACTACAATGAGCAGTTCTTC,CASSMEGDYNEQFF
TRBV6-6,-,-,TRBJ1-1,TGTGCCAGCAGTTACGCCCCTTTGGAAGCTTTCTTT,CASSYAPLEAFF
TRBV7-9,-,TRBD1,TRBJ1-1,TGTGCCAGCAGCTCGCAACAGGGGCCGAACACTGAAGCTTTCTTT,CASSSQQGPNTEAFF
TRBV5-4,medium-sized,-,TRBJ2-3,TGTGCCAGCAGCTTAGGAGCGGTACTTAGCACAGATACGCAGTATTTT,CASSLGAVLSTDTQYF
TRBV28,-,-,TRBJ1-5,TGTGCCAGCAAATTGAGGGGGGCCGCGCCCCAGCATTTT,CASKLRGAAPQHF
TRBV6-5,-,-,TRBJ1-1,TGTGCCAGCAGTTTACAGAACACTGAAGCTTTCTTT,CASSLQNTEAFF
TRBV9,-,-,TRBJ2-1,TGTGCCAGCAGCGTAATCGACTCGGGGGAGTGGAGGTATGAGCAGTTCTTC,CASSVIDSGEWRYEQFF
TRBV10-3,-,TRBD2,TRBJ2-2,TGTGCCATCAGGACCGGGACTAGATCCGGGGAGCTGTTTTTT,CAIRTGTRSGELFF
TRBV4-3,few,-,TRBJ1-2,TGCGCCAGCAGCCATTCGACAGACTATAACTATGGCTACACCTTC,CASSHSTDYNYGYTF
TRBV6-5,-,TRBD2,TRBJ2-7,TGTGCCAGCAGTTACTCCCCTAGCGGGGGGGCCTACGAGCAGTACTTC,CASSYSPSGGAYEQYF
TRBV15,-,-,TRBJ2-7,TGTGCCACCAGCAGAGGAGGGAGCGACTACGAGCAGTACTTC,CATSRGGSDYEQYF
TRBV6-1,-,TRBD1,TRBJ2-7,TGTGCCAGCGGTTGGACAGGGAGAGGCGAGCAGTACTTC,CASGWTGRGEQYF
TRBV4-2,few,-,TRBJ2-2,TGTGCCAGCAGCCAAGAAGAAGGCTTGTGGACCGGGGAGCTGTTTTTT,CASSQEEGLWTGELFF
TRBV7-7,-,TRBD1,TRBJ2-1,TGTGCCAGCAGCTTAGGGGACAGGGGTTCTAATGAGCAGTTCTTC,CASSLGDRGSNEQFF
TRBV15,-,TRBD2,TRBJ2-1,TGTGCCACCGGTCGGACTAGCGGGACCAATGAGCAGTTCTTC,CATGRTSGTNEQFF
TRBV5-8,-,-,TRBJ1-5,TGTGCCAGCAGCTTGTACAGAAATCAGCCCCAGCATTTT,CASSLYRNQPQHF
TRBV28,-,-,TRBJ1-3,TGTGCCAGCAGTTTTGGTCATCTCTCTGGAAACACCATATATTTT,CASSFGHLSGNTIYF
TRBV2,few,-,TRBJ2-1,TGTGCCAACAAACAGGGATCCAATGAGCAGTTCTTC,CANKQGSNEQFF
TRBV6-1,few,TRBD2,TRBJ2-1,TGTGCCAGCAGTGAGGCTAGCGGGAACTACAATGAGCAGTTCTTC,CASSEASGNYNEQFF
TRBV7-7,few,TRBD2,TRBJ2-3,TGTGCCAGCAGCCCCGGACTAGCTAACACAGATACGCAGTATTTT,CASSPGLANTDTQYF
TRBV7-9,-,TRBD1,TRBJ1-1,TGTGCCAGCAGCTTACCTCTCGACAGGGCCGGGAACACTGAAGCTTTCTTT,CASSLPLDRAGNTEAFF
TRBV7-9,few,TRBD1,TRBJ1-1,TGTGCCAGCAGCTTAGTACAGGGGCAGGACACTGAAGCTTTCTTT,CASSLVQGQDTEAFF
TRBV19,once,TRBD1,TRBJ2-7,TGTGCCAGTAGTATAAGCTCCGTCGGCAGGGGGAACTACGAGCAGTACTTC,CASSISSVGRGNYEQYF
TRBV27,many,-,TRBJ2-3,TGTGCCAGCACCCCAGTCATTGAGGGCACAGATACGCAGTATTTT,CASTPVIEGTDTQYF
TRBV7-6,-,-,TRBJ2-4,TGTGCCAGCAGCTCCGTCGGGGAGGCTGTGAAAAACATTCAGTACTTC,CASSSVGEAVKNIQYF
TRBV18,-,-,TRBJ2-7,TGTGCCAGCTCACCGGCGGGGTATAACTCCTACGAGCAGTACTTC,CASSPAGYNSYEQYF
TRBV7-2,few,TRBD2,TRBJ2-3,TGTGCCAGCAGCTTAGGCCTAGCGGGAGGGTGGGCAGATACGCAGTATTTT,CASSLGLAGGWADTQYF
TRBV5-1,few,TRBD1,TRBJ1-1,TGCGCCAGCAGCTTAGGACAGGGTCATGAAGCTTTCTTT,CASSLGQGHEAFF
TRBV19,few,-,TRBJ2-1,TGTGCCAGTAGTACTCTCAACACAGGGATCACCTACAATGAGCAGTTCTTC,CASSTLNTGITYNEQFF
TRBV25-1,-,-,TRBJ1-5,TGTGCCAGCAGTGGGGGGAGAGGGTCCCAGCATTTT,CASSGGRGSQHF
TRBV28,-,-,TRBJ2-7,TGTGCCAGCACCGGGAGTCTCTACGAGCAGTACTTC,CASTGSLYEQYF
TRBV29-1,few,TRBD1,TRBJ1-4,TGCAGCGGTGGACAGGGAGGCGAAAAACTGTTTTTT,CSGGQGGEKLFF
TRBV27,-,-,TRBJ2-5,TGTGCCAGCAGTTTATATGGGGAATGGACCCAGTACTTC,CASSLYGEWTQYF
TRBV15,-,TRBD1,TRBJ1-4,TGTGCCACCAGCAGAGAAGGGGGCGCAGCTAATGAAAAACTGTTTTTT,CATSREGGAANEKLFF
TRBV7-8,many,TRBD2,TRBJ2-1,TGTGCCAGCAGCCCCTTACCAGACAGCGGGGGTCGGGAGCAGTTCTTC,CASSPLPDSGGREQFF
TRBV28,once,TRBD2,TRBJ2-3,TGTGCCAGCAGAGCGGGAGTAGATACGCAGTATTTT,CASRAGVDTQYF
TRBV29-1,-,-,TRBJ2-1,TGCAGCGTTGAAGATCAGGTGTACAATGAGCAGTTCTTC,CSVEDQVYNEQFF